Each of the 13 T cell receptor beta chains below was sequenced from the same sample in a study of Ad26.COV2.S vaccination and SARS-CoV-2 variants. Sequenced by immunoSEQ multiplex PCR; TCRdb stores in-frame clones only, minus some. The sample has 250,000 to 300,000 clones, around 87% seen once; the top ten hold around 3%. The sample's treatment: roughly 19 received Ad26.COV2.S at low or high dose, single or two shots; about 5 received placebo; per-sample allocation not given. Day 63 after the first vaccine or placebo injection was the time point for sampling. The sample here was peripheral blood, taken in a trial of Ad26.COV2.S vaccine versus placebo. Receptors originate from a person aged 18-60 years who received the Ad26.COV2.S COVID-19 vaccine or a placebo.

To note about this clone: The sample contains more than one DNA sequence encoding this CDR3. This chain connects TRBV5-1 to TRBJ2-1, with 7 bases lining up with TRBD1. The CDR3 is 12 residues long. V lost 2 bases and J lost 7; bases outside the gene matches: 0. In germline, CDR1 is SGHRS, CDR2 YFSETQ. The CDR3 nucleotides are TGCGCCAGCAGCTTCAGGGGGAATGAGCAGTTCTTC. It encodes CASSFRGNEQFF.

The genes are TRBV4-1 and TRBJ2-5, with D possibly TRBD1 on 5 matching bases. CDR1 and CDR2 from the germline V gene are MGHRA and YSYEKL. V was shortened by 0 bases and J by 1 base, with 12 bases between the two germline ends. The CDR3 is made up of 16 amino acids. The CDR3 DNA reads as TGCGCCAGCAGCCAAGATGGGGCCGCCACCCAAGAGACCCAGTACTTC. Translated: CASSQDGAATQETQYF.

This rearrangement joins TRBV5-1 to TRBJ2-3, with D possibly matching TRBD2 (6 bases). Trimming shortened V by 5 bases and J by 6 bases, and 19 bases separated the two germline ends. This CDR3 is 15 amino acids long. The germline V gene has CDR1 SGHRS and CDR2 YFSETQ. CDR3: CASRDRGSQSDTQYF. The CDR3 region has the DNA TGCGCCAGCAGGGATCGGGGGTCCCAATCGGATACGCAGTATTTT.

This CDR3 is CASTQTSGRASGEQFF. The CDR3, as DNA: TGTGCCAGCACCCAGACTAGCGGGAGGGCCAGTGGTGAGCAGTTCTTC. This sequence joins TRBV11-2 and TRBJ2-1; 14 bases are a match to TRBD2. V gave up 7 bases and J gave up 9 bases; unmatched junction bases: 11. Germline lookup yields CDR1 SGHAT and CDR2 FQNNGV. This CDR3 contains 16 residues.

CDR3 DNA: TGTGCCAGCAGCTTGGAAGCCGGGCGGCTTCGGACCTACGAGCAGTACTTC. It translates to CASSLEAGRLRTYEQYF. V and J are TRBV5-5 and TRBJ2-7; D call uncertain. Germline V gene lookup returns CDR1 SGHKS and CDR2 YYEKEE (reference sequence). V lost 0 bases to trimming and J lost 2 bases, with 18 bases between them. This CDR3 contains 17 residues.

V and J are TRBV11-1 and TRBJ2-5; tentatively, D is TRBD2 (6 bases). The CDR3 spans 15 residues. Trimming shortened V by 1 base and J by 2 bases, and 11 bases separated the two germline ends. CDR1 is SGHAT, CDR2 FQDESV, per germline (reference sequence). The CDR3: CASSLGDFTQETQYF. The CDR3 DNA is TGTGCCAGCAGCTTAGGGGACTTTACACAAGAGACCCAGTACTTC.

This clone has more than one count but fewer than ten. DNA of the CDR3: TGTGCCAGCAGCAAAGTCACGGGGAAAACTGAAGCTTTCTTT. Its translation is CASSKVTGKTEAFF. The chain recombines TRBV21-1 with TRBJ1-1. TRBV21-1 is given as a pseudogene. This CDR3 has 14 residues.

The V gene is TRBV14, the J gene TRBJ1-2; D gene unclear. Germline CDR1 is SGHDN and CDR2 is FVKESK. V lost 4 bases, J lost 3 bases, and 9 bases lay in between. This CDR3 comprises 13 residues. The CDR3 loop is CASSPSEDYGYTF. For the CDR3, the DNA is TGTGCCAGCAGCCCCTCGGAAGACTATGGCTACACCTTC.

This chain links TRBV6-6 with TRBJ2-3; 7 positions agree with TRBD2. V was pared by 6 bases and J by 3 bases, with 9 bases of the junction left unmatched. This CDR3 has 15 residues. Germline values: CDR1 MNHNY, CDR2 SVGAGI (reference sequence). Here the CDR3 DNA reads TGTGCCAGCAGACGAGCGGGAATGGGGACAGATACGCAGTATTTT. This gives the protein CASRRAGMGTDTQYF.

The J gene is TRBJ2-7, the V gene TRBV25-1; TRBD1 matches 7 bases. The V and J ends lost 4 bases and 2 bases, in that order; junction bases with no gene match: 5. CDR1 is MGHDK and CDR2 is SYGVNS in the germline V gene. This CDR3 spans 14 amino acids. The DNA of the CDR3 is TGTGCCAGCAGTGGGGCCGGGACAGCCTACGAGCAGTACTTC. As protein: CASSGAGTAYEQYF.

V gene TRBV2 combines with J gene TRBJ2-7; 8 bases are a match to TRBD2. The CDR3 runs to 15 residues. After removal of 6 bases from V and 3 bases from J, the junction contained 10 bases not matched to a gene. CDR1 is SNHLY and CDR2 is FYNNEI in the germline V gene. CDR3 region: CASRASGSPIYEQYF. The CDR3 coding sequence is TGTGCCAGCAGAGCCAGCGGGAGCCCAATCTACGAGCAGTACTTC. Together with reference TRBV2 and TRBJ2-7, the CDR3 gives the full variable domain: EPEVTQTPSHQVTQMGQEVILRCVPISNHLYFYWYRQILGQKVEFLVSFYNNEISEKSEIFDDQFSVERPDGSNFTLKIRSTKLEDSAMYFCASRASGSPIYEQYFGPGTRLTVT.

The CDR3 DNA sequence: TGCGCCAGCAGCTTAGGGGGGGTGAATGAGCAGTTCTTC. Amino acid sequence: CASSLGGVNEQFF. The chain carries TRBV5-1 and TRBJ2-1; TRBD2 might be the D (7 bases). This CDR3 is built from 13 residues. CDR1 is SGHRS, CDR2 YFSETQ, per germline. V was pared by 2 bases and J by 7 bases, with 10 bases between. The full variable domain, with the rest looked up from reference TRBV5-1 and TRBJ2-1, is KAGVTQTPRYLIKTRGQQVTLSCSPISGHRSVSWYQQTPGQGLQFLFEYFSETQRNKGNFPGRFSGRQFSNSRSEMNVSTLELGDSALYLCASSLGGVNEQFFGPGTRLTVL.

This sequence joins TRBV25-1 and TRBJ2-7; 14 bases map to TRBD2. This CDR3 contains 14 residues. V dropped 6 bases and J dropped 5; count of bases not matched to a gene: 3. Germline values: CDR1 MGHDK, CDR2 SYGVNS. The CDR3 region is CASRGTSGSHEQYF. The CDR3 nucleotides are TGTGCCAGCAGAGGGACTAGCGGGAGCCACGAGCAGTACTTC.